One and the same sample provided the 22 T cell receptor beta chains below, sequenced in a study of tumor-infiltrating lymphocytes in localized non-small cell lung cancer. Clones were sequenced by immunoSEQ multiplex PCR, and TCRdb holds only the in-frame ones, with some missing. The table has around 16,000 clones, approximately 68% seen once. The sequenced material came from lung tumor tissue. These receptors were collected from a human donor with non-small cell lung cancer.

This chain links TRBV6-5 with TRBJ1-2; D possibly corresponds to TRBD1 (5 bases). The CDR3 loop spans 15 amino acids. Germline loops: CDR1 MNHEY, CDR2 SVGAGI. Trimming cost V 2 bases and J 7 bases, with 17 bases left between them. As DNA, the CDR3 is TGTGCCAGCAGTTACGAGGCCAGGGAAGCGTCTGGCTACACCTTC. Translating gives CASSYEAREASGYTF.

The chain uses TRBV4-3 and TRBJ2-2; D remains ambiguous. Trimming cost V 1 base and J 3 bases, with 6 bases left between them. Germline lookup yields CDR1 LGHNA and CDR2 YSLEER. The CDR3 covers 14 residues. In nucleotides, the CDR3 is TGCGCCAGCAGCCAAGCCCGACACACCGGGGAGCTGTTTTTT. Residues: CASSQARHTGELFF.

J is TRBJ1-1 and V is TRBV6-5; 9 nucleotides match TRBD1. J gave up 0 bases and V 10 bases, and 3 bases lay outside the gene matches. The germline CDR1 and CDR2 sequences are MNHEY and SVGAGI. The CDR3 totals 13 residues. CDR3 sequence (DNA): TGTGCCATCCGGACAGGGGTGAACACTGAAGCTTTCTTT. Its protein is CAIRTGVNTEAFF.

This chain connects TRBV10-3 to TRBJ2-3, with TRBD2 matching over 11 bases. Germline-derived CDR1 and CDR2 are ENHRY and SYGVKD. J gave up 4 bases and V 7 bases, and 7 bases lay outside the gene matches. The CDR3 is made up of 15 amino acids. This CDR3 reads CAINSLAGGSDTQYF. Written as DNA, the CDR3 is TGTGCCATCAACTCTCTAGCGGGGGGATCAGATACGCAGTATTTT.

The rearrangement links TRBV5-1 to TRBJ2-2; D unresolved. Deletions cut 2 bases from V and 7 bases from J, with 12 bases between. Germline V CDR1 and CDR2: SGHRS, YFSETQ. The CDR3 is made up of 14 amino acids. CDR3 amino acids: CASSFVGLGGELFF. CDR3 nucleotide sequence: TGCGCCAGCAGCTTCGTTGGGCTTGGCGGGGAGCTGTTTTTT. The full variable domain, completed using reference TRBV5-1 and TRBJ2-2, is KAGVTQTPRYLIKTRGQQVTLSCSPISGHRSVSWYQQTPGQGLQFLFEYFSETQRNKGNFPGRFSGRQFSNSRSEMNVSTLELGDSALYLCASSFVGLGGELFFGEGSRLTVL.

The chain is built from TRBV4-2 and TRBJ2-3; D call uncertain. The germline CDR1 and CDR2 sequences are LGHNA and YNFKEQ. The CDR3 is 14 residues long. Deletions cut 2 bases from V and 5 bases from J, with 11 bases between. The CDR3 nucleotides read TGTGCCAGCAGCCAACAGGACCCTAAAGATACGCAGTATTTT. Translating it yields CASSQQDPKDTQYF.

The CDR3 DNA follows: TGTGCCAGTAGTGAAACTAGCGGGAGGGACAATGAGCAGTTCTTC. Protein sequence: CASSETSGRDNEQFF. The chain employs TRBV19 and TRBJ2-1, with 13 bases aligning to TRBD2. The CDR3 covers 15 residues. Germline V lookup: CDR1 LNHDA, CDR2 SQIVND (reference sequence). Trimming at V came to 5 bases and at J to 5 bases, leaving 3 bases not matched to a gene.

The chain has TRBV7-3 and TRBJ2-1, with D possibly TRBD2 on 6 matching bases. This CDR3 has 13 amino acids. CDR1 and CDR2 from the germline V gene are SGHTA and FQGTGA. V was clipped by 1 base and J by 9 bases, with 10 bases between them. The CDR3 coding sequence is TGTGCCAGCAGCTTAAGAGAGGAGGGTGAGCAGTTCTTC. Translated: CASSLREEGEQFF.

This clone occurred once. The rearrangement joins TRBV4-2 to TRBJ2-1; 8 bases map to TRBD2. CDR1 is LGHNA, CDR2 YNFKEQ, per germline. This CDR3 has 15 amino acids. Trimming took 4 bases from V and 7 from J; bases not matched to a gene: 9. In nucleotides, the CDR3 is TGTGCCAGCAGCCCTCGGACGGGAGGGTTAAATGAGCAGTTCTTC. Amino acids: CASSPRTGGLNEQFF.

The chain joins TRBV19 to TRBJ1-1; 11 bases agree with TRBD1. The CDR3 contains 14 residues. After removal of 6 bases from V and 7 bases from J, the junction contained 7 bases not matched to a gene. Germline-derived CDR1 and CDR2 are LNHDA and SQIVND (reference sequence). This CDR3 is CASRGTGGSGEAFF. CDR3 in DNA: TGTGCCAGTAGGGGGACAGGGGGATCCGGTGAAGCTTTCTTT.

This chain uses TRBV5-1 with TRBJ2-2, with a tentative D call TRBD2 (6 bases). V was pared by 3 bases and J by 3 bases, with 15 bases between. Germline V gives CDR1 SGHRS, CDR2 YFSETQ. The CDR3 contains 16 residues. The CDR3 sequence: CASSSPGVVDTGELFF. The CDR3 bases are TGCGCCAGCAGCTCACCGGGGGTCGTGGACACCGGGGAGCTGTTTTTT.

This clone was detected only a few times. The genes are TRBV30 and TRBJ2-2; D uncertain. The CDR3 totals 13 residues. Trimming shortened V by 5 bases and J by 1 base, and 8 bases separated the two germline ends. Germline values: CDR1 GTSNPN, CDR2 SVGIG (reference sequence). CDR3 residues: CAWGWENTGELFF. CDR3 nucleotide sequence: TGTGCCTGGGGTTGGGAGAACACCGGGGAGCTGTTTTTT.

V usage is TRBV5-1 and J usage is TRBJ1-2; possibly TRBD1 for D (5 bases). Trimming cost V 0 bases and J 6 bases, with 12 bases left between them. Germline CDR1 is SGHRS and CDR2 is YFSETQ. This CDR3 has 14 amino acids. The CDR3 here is CASSLGTPGDGYTF. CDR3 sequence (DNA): TGCGCCAGCAGCTTGGGAACTCCGGGGGATGGCTACACCTTC.

In DNA, the CDR3 is TGTGCCTGGAATCCTCCCGACAGGCTTAATCAGCCCCAGCATTTT. It yields the protein CAWNPPDRLNQPQHF. The gene calls are TRBV30 and TRBJ1-5; a possible D gene is TRBD1 (6 bases). Germline V gives CDR1 GTSNPN, CDR2 SVGIG (reference sequence). The V and J ends lost 4 bases and 4 bases respectively, with 17 bases between them. The CDR3 runs to 15 residues. Filled out from reference TRBV30 and TRBJ1-5, the complete variable domain reads SQTIHQWPATLVQPVGSPLSLECTVEGTSNPNLYWYRQAAGRGLQLLFYSVGIGQISSEVPQNLSASRPQDRQFILSSKKLLLSDSGFYLCAWNPPDRLNQPQHFGDGTRLSIL.

CDR3 amino acids: CASSSPNTGELFF. Written as DNA, the CDR3 is TGTGCCAGCAGCTCCCCGAACACCGGGGAGCTGTTTTTT. The chain combines TRBV11-3 with TRBJ2-2; D gene unclear. Trimming cost V 4 bases and J 0 bases, with 3 bases left between them. This CDR3 is 13 amino acids long. Germline CDR1 reads SGHNT; CDR2 reads YENEEA. Filled out from reference TRBV11-3 and TRBJ2-2, the complete variable domain reads EAGVVQSPRYKIIEKKQPVAFWCNPISGHNTLYWYLQNLGQGPELLIRYENEEAVDDSQLPKDRFSAERLKGVDSTLKIQPAELGDSAVYLCASSSPNTGELFFGEGSRLTVL.

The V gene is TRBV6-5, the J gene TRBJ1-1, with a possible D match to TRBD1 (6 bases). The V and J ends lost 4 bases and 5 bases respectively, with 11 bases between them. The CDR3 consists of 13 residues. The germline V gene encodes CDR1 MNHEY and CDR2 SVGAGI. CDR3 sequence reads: CASSSGVWTEAFF. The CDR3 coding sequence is TGTGCCAGCAGTTCAGGGGTTTGGACTGAAGCTTTCTTT.

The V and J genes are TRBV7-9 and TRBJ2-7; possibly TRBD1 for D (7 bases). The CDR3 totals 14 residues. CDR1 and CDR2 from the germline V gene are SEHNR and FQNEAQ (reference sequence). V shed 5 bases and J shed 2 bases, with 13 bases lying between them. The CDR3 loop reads CASSRGTEPYEQYF. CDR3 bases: TGTGCCAGCAGCCGCGGGACAGAACCCTACGAGCAGTACTTC.

The CDR3 protein is CSVGIRGGQFF. CDR3 bases: TGCAGCGTGGGAATTCGGGGTGGGCAGTTCTTC. The chain has TRBV29-1 and TRBJ2-1; TRBD2 might be the D (5 bases). The germline gives CDR1 SQVTM, CDR2 ANQGSEA. The CDR3 has 11 residues. V lost 6 bases, J lost 12 bases, and 15 bases lay in between.

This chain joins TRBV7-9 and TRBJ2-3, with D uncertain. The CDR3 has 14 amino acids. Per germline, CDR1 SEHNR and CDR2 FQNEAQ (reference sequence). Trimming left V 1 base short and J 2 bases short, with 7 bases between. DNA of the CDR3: TGTGCCAGCAGCTTAGTGGTGTACACAGATACGCAGTATTTT. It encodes CASSLVVYTDTQYF.

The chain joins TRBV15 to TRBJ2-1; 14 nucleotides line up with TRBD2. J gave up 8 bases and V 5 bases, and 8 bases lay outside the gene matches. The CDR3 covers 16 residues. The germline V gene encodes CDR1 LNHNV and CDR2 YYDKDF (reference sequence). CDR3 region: CATSWGLAGDSDEQFF. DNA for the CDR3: TGTGCCACCAGCTGGGGACTAGCGGGAGATAGCGATGAGCAGTTCTTC.

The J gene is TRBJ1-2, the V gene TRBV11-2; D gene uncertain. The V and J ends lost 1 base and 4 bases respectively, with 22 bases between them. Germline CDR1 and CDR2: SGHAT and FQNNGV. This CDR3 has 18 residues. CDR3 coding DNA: TGTGCCAGCAGCTTAGGAGTAGACACAGATCCTCTCGGCTATGGCTACACCTTC. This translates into CASSLGVDTDPLGYGYTF. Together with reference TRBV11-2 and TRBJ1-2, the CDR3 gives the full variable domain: EAGVAQSPRYKIIEKRQSVAFWCNPISGHATLYWYQQILGQGPKLLIQFQNNGVVDDSQLPKDRFSAERLKGVDSTLKIQPAKLEDSAVYLCASSLGVDTDPLGYGYTFGSGTRLTVV.

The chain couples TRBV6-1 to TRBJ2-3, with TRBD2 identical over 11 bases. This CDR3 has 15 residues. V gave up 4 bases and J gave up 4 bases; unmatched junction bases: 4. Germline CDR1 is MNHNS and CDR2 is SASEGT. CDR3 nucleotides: TGTGCCAGCAGTGTACTAGCGGGGGAGGCAGATACGCAGTATTTT. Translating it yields CASSVLAGEADTQYF.